Listed below are T cell receptor beta chains from one sample, sequenced in a study of T cell changes during pregnancy in multiple sclerosis. The table came from immunoSEQ multiplex PCR; TCRdb's copy has only in-frame clones and leaves some out. This sample carries approximately 44,000 clones, 75% to 95% of them seen once, and the ten largest clones take just under 0.5%. The input for sequencing was CD4+ T cells from peripheral blood mononuclear cells, taken in the second trimester of pregnancy. The receptors here all came from a female donor in good health, enrolled as a control in a pregnancy study. Each CDR3 is given with its conserved first and last residue. A D gene is named only where the DNA matches it firmly. A clone size is listed for some rows: how often the clone was seen (once, few, many), or a class if it is expanded.

clone size	D gene	J gene	V gene	CDR3 protein	CDR3 DNA
-	TRBD2	TRBJ2-3	TRBV7-2	CASSLALTSGGSTDTQYF	TGTGCCAGCAGCTTAGCCCTGACTAGCGGGGGGTCCACAGATACGCAGTATTTT
-	TRBD1	TRBJ1-5	TRBV30	CAWSRTGGRQPQHF	TGTGCCTGGAGCCGTACAGGGGGCCGGCAGCCCCAGCATTTT
-	TRBD1	TRBJ1-5	TRBV5-5	CASSLQFGQGFPLQPQHF	TGTGCCAGCAGCTTGCAGTTCGGACAGGGGTTTCCACTTCAGCCCCAGCATTTT
-	TRBD2	TRBJ2-4	TRBV7-3	CASSFQTSGGPISENIQYF	TGTGCCAGCAGCTTTCAGACTAGCGGGGGCCCTATTTCCGAAAACATTCAGTACTTC
-	-	TRBJ2-4	TRBV6-4	CASSEQGPGVLTKNIQYF	TGTGCCAGCAGTGAGCAGGGGCCCGGGGTATTAACCAAAAACATTCAGTACTTC
-	-	TRBJ1-1	TRBV7-2	CASSLVSGFYTEAFF	TGTGCCAGCAGCTTAGTGTCCGGGTTCTACACTGAAGCTTTCTTT
-	-	TRBJ2-4	TRBV5-1	CASSIDSRNIQYF	TGCGCCAGCAGCATTGACAGTAGGAACATTCAGTACTTC
-	TRBD1	TRBJ2-5	TRBV5-1	CATKEGAGLETQYF	TGCGCCACCAAAGAGGGGGCTGGGCTGGAGACCCAGTACTTC
-	-	TRBJ1-1	TRBV6-6	CASILFRGMNTEAFF	TGTGCCAGCATCCTATTCCGGGGGATGAACACTGAAGCTTTCTTT
-	-	TRBJ1-5	TRBV27	CASARGGPNQPQHF	TGTGCCAGCGCCCGGGGGGGGCCCAATCAGCCCCAGCATTTT
few	-	TRBJ1-2	TRBV6-1	CASRSGDYGYTF	TGTGCCAGCAGATCAGGGGACTATGGCTACACCTTC
-	-	TRBJ2-1	TRBV10-2	CASSLGRGLYNEQFF	TGCGCCAGCAGTTTGGGCAGGGGCCTTTACAATGAGCAGTTCTTC
-	-	TRBJ1-5	TRBV6-5	CASSYSPGNQPQHF	TGTGCCAGCAGTTACTCCCCGGGGAATCAGCCCCAGCATTTT
-	TRBD2	TRBJ2-1	TRBV7-9	CASSLAGGYNEQFF	TGTGCCAGCAGCCTAGCGGGAGGGTACAATGAGCAGTTCTTC
-	-	TRBJ1-1	TRBV5-1	CASSYDRLNTEAFF	TGCGCCAGCAGCTACGACAGATTGAACACTGAAGCTTTCTTT
once	TRBD2	TRBJ2-1	TRBV5-1	CASSLFGLANNEQFF	TGCGCCAGCAGCTTGTTCGGACTAGCAAACAATGAGCAGTTCTTC
-	-	TRBJ2-7	TRBV7-6	CASSRDRSEQYF	TGTGCCAGCAGCCGAGACAGGTCCGAGCAGTACTTC
once	TRBD1	TRBJ1-6	TRBV6-5	CASSFSGGASPLHF	TGTGCCAGCAGTTTTTCAGGGGGCGCATCACCCCTCCACTTT
-	-	TRBJ1-1	TRBV11-3	CASSSSGETEAFF	TGTGCCAGCAGCTCCTCGGGGGAGACTGAAGCTTTCTTT
once	-	TRBJ2-3	TRBV11-2	CASSFRRVAGTDTQYF	TGTGCCAGCAGCTTCCGTAGAGTGGCGGGAACAGATACGCAGTATTTT
-	-	TRBJ1-1	TRBV18	CASSPLRGRSTEAFF	TGTGCCAGCTCACCACTCCGGGGTAGAAGCACTGAAGCTTTCTTT
-	TRBD2	TRBJ2-1	TRBV6-6	CASSFSSGLATEQFF	TGTGCCAGCAGTTTTTCCTCGGGACTAGCAACTGAGCAGTTCTTC
-	TRBD2	TRBJ2-7	TRBV28	CASSLSLIAGATYEQYF	TGTGCCAGCAGTTTAAGTTTGATAGCGGGAGCGACCTACGAGCAGTACTTC
-	TRBD2	TRBJ2-3	TRBV27	CASGRRLAGGTDTQYF	TGTGCCAGCGGGAGGAGACTAGCGGGGGGTACAGATACGCAGTATTTT
-	-	TRBJ1-2	TRBV4-3	CASSQVAGILGGYTF	TGCGCCAGCAGCCAAGTGGCAGGGATTTTGGGTGGCTACACCTTC
-	TRBD1	TRBJ1-6	TRBV29-1	CSAGQGNNSPLHF	TGCAGCGCGGGACAGGGGAATAATTCACCCCTCCACTTT
-	-	TRBJ1-1	TRBV9	CASSAQIALNTEAFF	TGTGCCAGCAGCGCCCAGATAGCCCTGAACACTGAAGCTTTCTTT
-	-	TRBJ1-2	TRBV27	CASSLGTGKYGYTF	TGTGCCAGCAGTTTGGGCACCGGGAAATATGGCTACACCTTC
-	TRBD2	TRBJ2-1	TRBV6-5	CASSGLAGGGNEQFF	TGTGCCAGCAGTGGACTGGCGGGAGGGGGCAATGAGCAGTTCTTC
-	-	TRBJ2-7	TRBV27	CASADGGKSSYEQYF	TGTGCCAGCGCCGACGGAGGGAAGAGTTCCTACGAGCAGTACTTC
-	TRBD2	TRBJ2-2	TRBV6-5	CASRPGLGGAGELFF	TGTGCCAGCAGGCCGGGACTAGGGGGGGCCGGGGAGCTGTTTTTT
-	-	TRBJ2-3	TRBV25-1	CASSETGADTQYF	TGTGCCAGCAGTGAGACGGGGGCAGATACGCAGTATTTT
-	-	TRBJ2-1	TRBV2	CATRDTEYNEQFF	TGTGCCACCCGGGACACCGAGTACAATGAGCAGTTCTTC
-	-	TRBJ1-3	TRBV18	CASSPGGDTIYF	TGTGCCAGCTCACCCGGGGGAGACACCATATATTTT
-	-	TRBJ2-3	TRBV21-1	CASRRQHSSTDTQYF	TGTGCCAGCAGGCGGCAACACTCTAGCACAGATACGCAGTATTTT
few	-	TRBJ2-1	TRBV11-2	CASSLRVSYNEQFF	TGTGCCAGCAGCCTCAGGGTCTCCTACAATGAGCAGTTCTTC
-	TRBD2	TRBJ2-3	TRBV7-9	CASSPGTNTDTQYF	TGTGCCAGCAGCCCTGGGACTAACACAGATACGCAGTATTTT
-	TRBD1	TRBJ1-6	TRBV7-2	CASSFGGQGGSPLHF	TGTGCCAGCAGCTTCGGGGGACAGGGGGGCTCACCCCTCCACTTT
-	-	TRBJ1-5	TRBV2	CASSENAGSQPQHF	TGTGCCAGCAGTGAAAATGCGGGTTCTCAGCCCCAGCATTTT
-	-	TRBJ1-5	TRBV30	CAWGTFSNQPQHF	TGTGCCTGGGGGACTTTTAGCAATCAGCCCCAGCATTTT
-	TRBD2	TRBJ2-1	TRBV5-1	CASSLAATSESSYNEQFF	TGCGCCAGCAGCTTGGCTGCGACTAGCGAAAGCTCCTACAATGAGCAGTTCTTC
-	TRBD2	TRBJ2-7	TRBV6-6	CASRDGGGAYEQYF	TGTGCCAGCAGGGATGGGGGGGGAGCCTACGAGCAGTACTTC